Included here is one TCR beta chain sequence, with context. Its specificity is unknown. The CDR3 totals 10 residues. V trimming: 6 bases; J trimming: 8 bases; junction bases outside the gene matches: 2. CDR1 DFQATT and CDR2 SNEGSKA come from the germline V gene (reference sequence). This sample was included in a study of cytomegalovirus exposure and HLA in healthy donors. Findings and caveats of the study: In an earlier analysis, in several hundred donors, most V segments appeared productive either ~90% or ~30% of the time.

A multiplex PCR was run with 60 Vbeta primers and 13 Jbeta primers. Sequenced by immunoSEQ multiplex PCR; TCRdb stores in-frame clones only, minus some. The sample shows 100,000 to 150,000 clones, 15% to 20% of them seen only once. The V gene is TRBV20-1, the J gene TRBJ1-2, with TRBD1 identical over 8 bases. The sample comprised PBMCs. The TCR originated in a female donor in good health and CMV-seropositive. CDR3 sequence reads: CSARGRGYTF. As DNA, the CDR3 is TGCAGTGCCAGGGGGCGAGGCTACACCTTC.